This TCR beta chain was captured by sequencing in a study of T cell clones after liver transplantation. About the study: TCRbeta sequencing after a pre-transplant mixed lymphocyte reaction identified graft-donor-reactive clones, later tracked in post-transplant blood. Findings of the study overall: Rather than being deleted, graft donor-reactive T cells may have moved into the graft.

This clone is deemed medium-sized. Its antigen is currently unknown. Sorting of unstimulated PBMCs yielded separate CD3+CD4+ and CD3+CD8+ fractions. Looked up from germline, CDR1 is SGHKS and CDR2 is YYEKEE (reference sequence). Trimming removed 0 bases from V and 3 bases from J, with 10 bases in between. The CDR3 loop spans 14 amino acids. The repertoire was sequenced with immunoSEQ multiplex PCR; TCRdb's copy has only in-frame clones and lacks some. The sample shows about 21,000 clones, approximately 95% of them seen only once. The sample here was CD8+ T cells from blood, taken roughly 25 months after liver transplant. This chain joins TRBV5-5 and TRBJ2-7, with D tentatively TRBD1 (5 bases). The sequence came from a human patient who received a liver transplant. Some T cells here may be from the graft donor. CDR3 in amino acids: CASSLAQGFYEQYF. The CDR3 DNA sequence: TGTGCCAGCAGCTTGGCCCAGGGTTTCTACGAGCAGTACTTC.